This entry lists 7 T cell receptor beta chains sequenced from one sample in a study of blood T cell repertoires in COVID-19. TCRdb's table, derived via immunoSEQ multiplex PCR, lists solely in-frame clones and lacks some. The table shows about 490,000 clones, with approximately 83% occurring only once. Sequenced sample: peripheral blood. The receptors come from a human donor in a cohort sampled during active COVID-19.

Points on this clone: The CDR3 carries no conserved terminal phenylalanine or tryptophan, so it likely arises from a read error. No DNA is shown, since the ends of the CDR3 on it are uncertain; the CDR3 is the one TCRdb lists. This chain connects TRBV28 to TRBJ1-2; TRBD1 is the table's D call and was not checked against the DNA. Inclusive of both ends, the CDR3 amounts to 13 amino acids. Looked up from germline, CDR1 is MDHEN and CDR2 is SYDVKM. Here the CDR3 reads CASSLARQGSRII.

This sequence joins TRBV10-1 and TRBJ1-6; D remains ambiguous. The ends were cut back, 11 bases at V and 14 bases at J, with 25 bases in the middle. Germline-derived CDR1 and CDR2 are WNHNN and SYGVQD (reference sequence). The CDR3 runs to 14 residues. CDR3 in DNA: TGCGCCCAGCAATACTCGAGGATCCCCCGGGCCCTCCACTTT. Translation gives CAQQYSRIPRALHF.

V gene TRBV7-2 combines with J gene TRBJ2-3; TRBD2 is a possible D gene (5 bases). The germline V gene has CDR1 SGHTA and CDR2 FQGNSA. Trimming removed 3 bases from V and 4 bases from J, with 11 bases in between. The CDR3 runs 14 residues. The CDR3 nucleotides are TGTGCCAGCAGCTTCGGGCTAGCACCAGATACGCAGTATTTT. Translation gives CASSFGLAPDTQYF.

The CDR3 sequence: CASSLVGGRAGSYEQYF. As DNA, the CDR3 is TGTGCCAGCAGTTTAGTCGGCGGGAGGGCCGGGTCCTACGAGCAGTACTTC. The gene calls are TRBV27 and TRBJ2-7; TRBD2 agrees at 9 bases. Germline-derived CDR1 and CDR2 are MNHEY and SMNVEV (reference sequence). The CDR3 sequence is 17 residues long. V lost 2 bases to trimming and J lost 1 base; unmatched junction nucleotides: 9.

CDR3 DNA: TGTGCCAGCAGTTTATCAAGGGGCAGGGCGGACACTGAAGCTTTCTTT. Translated, it gives CASSLSRGRADTEAFF. V and J are TRBV27 and TRBJ1-1; weak D call: TRBD1 (5 bases). Trimming removed 0 bases from V and 3 bases from J, with 14 bases in between. The CDR3 runs to 16 residues. From germline, CDR1 is MNHEY and CDR2 SMNVEV (reference sequence).

The chain employs TRBV20-1 and TRBJ2-3; TRBD2 agrees at 9 bases. V was clipped by 3 bases and J by 0 bases; unmatched bases: 1. In germline, CDR1 is DFQATT, CDR2 SNEGSKA (reference sequence). The CDR3 has 14 amino acids. In DNA, the CDR3 is TGCAGTGCTAGTCTAGCGGGAAGCACAGATACGCAGTATTTT. Its translation: CSASLAGSTDTQYF.

The rearrangement links TRBV5-1 to TRBJ2-5; 14 bases are a match to TRBD2. This CDR3 has 17 amino acids. With V trimmed by 3 bases and J by 5 bases, 9 bases remained unmatched. CDR1 is SGHRS, CDR2 YFSETQ, per germline. The CDR3 is CASSSSGTSGSWETQYF. The CDR3 bases are TGCGCCAGCAGCTCCTCCGGGACTAGCGGGAGTTGGGAGACCCAGTACTTC. Variable domain in full (rest from reference TRBV5-1 and TRBJ2-5): KAGVTQTPRYLIKTRGQQVTLSCSPISGHRSVSWYQQTPGQGLQFLFEYFSETQRNKGNFPGRFSGRQFSNSRSEMNVSTLELGDSALYLCASSSSGTSGSWETQYFGPGTRLLVL.